This paragraph covers one TCR beta chain sequence. Its antigen is as yet unknown. The data stem from a study of cytomegalovirus exposure and HLA in healthy donors. Study details: In a later analysis, the approximately 110 validation repertoires were reported to have used the same platform as the 600 to 700 first-cohort repertoires.

The donors were part of the validation cohort of 100 to 150 subjects. That cohort was separate from the first cohort, which comprised fewer than 800 subjects. Repertoires were generated with immunoSEQ multiplex PCR, while TCRdb's copy carries only in-frame clones and drops some. Of over 150,000 clones listed, roughly 90% are singletons. Per the germline V gene, CDR1 is KGHSH and CDR2 is LQKENI. There are 18 residues in the CDR3. After removal of 1 base from V and 4 bases from J, the junction contained 6 bases not matched to a gene. Findings and limits, study-wide: TCR beta chains numbering under 200 were designated cytomegalovirus-associated. That first-cohort TCR clusters tended to co-occur in the 120 or so validation repertoires was found in a later analysis.

Sequences were obtained from PBMCs. This sequence was found in a young man in good health and CMV-seropositive. The rearrangement links TRBV18 to TRBJ2-6, with TRBD2 identical over 11 bases. The chain's CDR3 is CASSPLAGGPRGANVLTF. CDR3 DNA: TGTGCCAGCTCACCACTAGCGGGAGGGCCGAGGGGGGCCAACGTCCTGACTTTC. The full variable domain, in which reference TRBV18 and TRBJ2-6 provide the parts outside the CDR3, is NAGVMQNPRHLVRRRGQEARLRCSPMKGHSHVYWYRQLPEEGLKFMVYLQKENIIDESGMPKERFSAEFPKEGPSILRIQQVVRGDSAAYFCASSPLAGGPRGANVLTFGAGSRLTVL.